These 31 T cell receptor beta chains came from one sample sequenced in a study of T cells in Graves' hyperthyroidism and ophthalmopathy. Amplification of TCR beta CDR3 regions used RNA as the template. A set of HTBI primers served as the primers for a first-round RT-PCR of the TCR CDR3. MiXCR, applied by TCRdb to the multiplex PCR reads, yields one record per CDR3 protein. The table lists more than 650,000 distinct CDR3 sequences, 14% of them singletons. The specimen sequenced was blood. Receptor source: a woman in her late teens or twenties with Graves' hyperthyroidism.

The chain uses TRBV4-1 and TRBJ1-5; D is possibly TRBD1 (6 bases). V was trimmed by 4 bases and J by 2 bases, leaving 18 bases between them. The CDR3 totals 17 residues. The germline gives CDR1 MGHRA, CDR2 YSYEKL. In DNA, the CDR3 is TGCGCCAGCAGCCGACAGCCCTCGCCAGGGGGCAATCAGCCCCAGCATTTT. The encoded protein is CASSRQPSPGGNQPQHF.

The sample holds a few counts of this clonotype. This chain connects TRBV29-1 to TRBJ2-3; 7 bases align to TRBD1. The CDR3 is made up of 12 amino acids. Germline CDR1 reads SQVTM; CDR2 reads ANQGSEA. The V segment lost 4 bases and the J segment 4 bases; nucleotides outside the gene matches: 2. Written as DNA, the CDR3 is TGCAGCGTTGGCACAGGGGCAGATACGCAGTATTTT. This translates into CSVGTGADTQYF.

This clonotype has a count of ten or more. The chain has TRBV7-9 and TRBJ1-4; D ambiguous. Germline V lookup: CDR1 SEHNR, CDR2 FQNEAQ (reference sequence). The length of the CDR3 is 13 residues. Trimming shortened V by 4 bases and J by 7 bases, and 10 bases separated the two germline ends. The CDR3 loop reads CASSSQPGEKLFF. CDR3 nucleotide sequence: TGTGCCAGCAGCTCGCAGCCGGGTGAAAAACTGTTTTTT.

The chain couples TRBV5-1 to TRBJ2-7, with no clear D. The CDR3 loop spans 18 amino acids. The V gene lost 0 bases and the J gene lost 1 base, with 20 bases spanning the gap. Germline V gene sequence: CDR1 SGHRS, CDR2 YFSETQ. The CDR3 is CASSLGPAKGMGSYEQYF. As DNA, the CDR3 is TGCGCCAGCAGCTTGGGGCCGGCCAAGGGAATGGGGTCCTACGAGCAGTACTTC.

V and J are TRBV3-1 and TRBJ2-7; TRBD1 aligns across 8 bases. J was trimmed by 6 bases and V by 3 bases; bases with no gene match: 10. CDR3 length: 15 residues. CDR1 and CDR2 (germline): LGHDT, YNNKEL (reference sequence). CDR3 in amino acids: CASSHLGQGLVEQYF. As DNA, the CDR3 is TGTGCCAGCAGCCACCTTGGACAGGGTCTCGTCGAGCAGTACTTC.

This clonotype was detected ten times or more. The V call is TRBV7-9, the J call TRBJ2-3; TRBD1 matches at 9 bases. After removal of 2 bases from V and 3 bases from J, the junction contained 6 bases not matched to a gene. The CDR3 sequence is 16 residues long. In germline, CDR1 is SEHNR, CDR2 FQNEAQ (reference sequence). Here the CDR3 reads CASSLHGTGSTDTQYF. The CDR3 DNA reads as TGTGCCAGCAGCTTACACGGGACAGGGAGTACAGATACGCAGTATTTT.

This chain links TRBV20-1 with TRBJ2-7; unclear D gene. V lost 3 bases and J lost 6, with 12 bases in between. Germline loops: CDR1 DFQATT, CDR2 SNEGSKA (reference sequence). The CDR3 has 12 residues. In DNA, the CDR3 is TGCAGTGCTAGGGCTAGTCCCTTCGAGCAGTACTTC. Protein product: CSARASPFEQYF.

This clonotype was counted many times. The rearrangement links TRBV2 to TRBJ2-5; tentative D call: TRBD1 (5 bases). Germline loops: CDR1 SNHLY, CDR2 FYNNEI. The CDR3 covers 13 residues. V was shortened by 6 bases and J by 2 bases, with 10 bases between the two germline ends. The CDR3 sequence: CASRPTVQETQYF. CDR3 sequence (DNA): TGTGCCAGCAGGCCGACAGTTCAAGAGACCCAGTACTTC.

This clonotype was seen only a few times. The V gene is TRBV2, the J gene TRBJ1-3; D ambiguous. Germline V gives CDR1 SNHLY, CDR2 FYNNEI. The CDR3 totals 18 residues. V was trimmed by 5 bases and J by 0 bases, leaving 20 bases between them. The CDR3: CASSFPIGPRGSGNTIYF. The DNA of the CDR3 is TGTGCCAGCAGTTTCCCCATCGGCCCCCGGGGCTCTGGAAACACCATATATTTT.

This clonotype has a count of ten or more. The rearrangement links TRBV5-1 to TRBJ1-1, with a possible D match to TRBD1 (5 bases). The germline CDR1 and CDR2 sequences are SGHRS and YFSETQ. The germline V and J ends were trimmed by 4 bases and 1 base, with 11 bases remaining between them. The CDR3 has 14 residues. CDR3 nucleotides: TGCGCCAGCAGCCCGACAGTGAAGAACACTGAAGCTTTCTTT. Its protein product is CASSPTVKNTEAFF.

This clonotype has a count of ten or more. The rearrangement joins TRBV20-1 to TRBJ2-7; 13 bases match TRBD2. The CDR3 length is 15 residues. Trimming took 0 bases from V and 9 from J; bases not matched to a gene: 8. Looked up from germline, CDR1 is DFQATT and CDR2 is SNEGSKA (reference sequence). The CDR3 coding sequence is TGCAGTGCTAGAGATGGGACTAGCGGGACTGGGGGGCAGTACTTC. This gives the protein CSARDGTSGTGGQYF.

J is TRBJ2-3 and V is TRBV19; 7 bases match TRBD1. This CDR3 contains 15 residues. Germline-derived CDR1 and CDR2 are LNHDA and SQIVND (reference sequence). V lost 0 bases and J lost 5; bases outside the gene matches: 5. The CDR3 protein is CASSIDMTGRDTQYF. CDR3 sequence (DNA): TGTGCCAGTAGTATAGACATGACAGGGCGAGATACGCAGTATTTT.

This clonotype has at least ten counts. This CDR3 reads CASSLEETTEAFF. CDR3 nucleotide sequence: TGTGCCAGCAGCTTAGAGGAAACCACTGAAGCTTTCTTT. The V gene is TRBV11-3, the J gene TRBJ1-1; D not resolved. The CDR3 is made up of 13 amino acids. The germline V gene has CDR1 SGHNT and CDR2 YENEEA. V gave up 0 bases and J gave up 4 bases, with 6 bases separating them.

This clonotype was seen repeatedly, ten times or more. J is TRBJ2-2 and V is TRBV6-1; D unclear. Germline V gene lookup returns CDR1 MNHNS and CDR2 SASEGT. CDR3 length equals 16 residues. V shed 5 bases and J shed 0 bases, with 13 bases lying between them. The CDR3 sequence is CASSSADPANTGELFF. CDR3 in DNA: TGTGCCAGCAGTTCCGCGGACCCCGCGAACACCGGGGAGCTGTTTTTT.

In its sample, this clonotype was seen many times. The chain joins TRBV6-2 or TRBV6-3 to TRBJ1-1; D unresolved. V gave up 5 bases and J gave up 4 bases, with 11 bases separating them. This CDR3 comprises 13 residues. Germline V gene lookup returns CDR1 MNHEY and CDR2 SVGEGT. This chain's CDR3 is CASSQPVSTEAFF. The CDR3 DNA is TGTGCCAGCAGTCAACCGGTGAGCACTGAAGCTTTCTTT.

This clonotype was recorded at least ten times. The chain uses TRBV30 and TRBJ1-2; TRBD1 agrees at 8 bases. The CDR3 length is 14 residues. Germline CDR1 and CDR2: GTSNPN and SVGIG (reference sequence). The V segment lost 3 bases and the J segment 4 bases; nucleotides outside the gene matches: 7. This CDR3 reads CAWRGTGPSYGYTF. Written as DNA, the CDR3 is TGTGCCTGGAGAGGGACAGGACCTTCCTATGGCTACACCTTC.

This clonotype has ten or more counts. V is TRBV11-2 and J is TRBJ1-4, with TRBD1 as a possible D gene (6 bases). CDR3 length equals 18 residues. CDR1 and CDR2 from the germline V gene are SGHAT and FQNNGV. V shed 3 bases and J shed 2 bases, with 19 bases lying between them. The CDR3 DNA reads TGTGCCAGCAGCTTCGGCGTAGGGGGAAGTAGGACTAATGAAAAACTGTTTTTT. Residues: CASSFGVGGSRTNEKLFF.

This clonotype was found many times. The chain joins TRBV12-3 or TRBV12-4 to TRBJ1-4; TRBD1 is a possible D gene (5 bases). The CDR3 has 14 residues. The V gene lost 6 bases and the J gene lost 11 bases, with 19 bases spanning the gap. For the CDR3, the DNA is TGTGCCAGCAGCCCACGGTCCTTGGAGGGGAAACTGTTTTTT. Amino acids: CASSPRSLEGKLFF.

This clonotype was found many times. The DNA of the CDR3 is TGTGCCAGCAGTCCCGCCCCGGGGACGCAGTATTTT. This encodes CASSPAPGTQYF. This sequence joins TRBV7-6 and TRBJ2-3; a possible D gene is TRBD2 (5 bases). Germline V gene data show CDR1 as SGHVS and CDR2 as FNYEAQ. The CDR3 contains 12 residues. Trimming cost V 6 bases and J 9 bases, with 13 bases left between them.

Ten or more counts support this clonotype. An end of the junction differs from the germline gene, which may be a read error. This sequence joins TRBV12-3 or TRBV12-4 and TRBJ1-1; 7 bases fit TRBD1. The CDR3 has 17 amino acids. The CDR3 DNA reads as TGTGCCAGCCGTTTTGGATGGGACAGCTCCATGAACACTGAAGCTTTCTTT. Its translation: CASRFGWDSSMNTEAFF.

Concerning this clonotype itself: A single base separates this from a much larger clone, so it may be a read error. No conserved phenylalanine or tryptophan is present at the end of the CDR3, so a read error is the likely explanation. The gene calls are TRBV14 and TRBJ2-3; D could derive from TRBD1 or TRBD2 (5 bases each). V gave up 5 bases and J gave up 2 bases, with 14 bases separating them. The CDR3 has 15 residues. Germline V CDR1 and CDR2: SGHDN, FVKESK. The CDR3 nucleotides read TGTGCCAGCAGCAGCACCGGGACGAACACAGATACGCAGTATATT. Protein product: CASSSTGTNTDTQYI.

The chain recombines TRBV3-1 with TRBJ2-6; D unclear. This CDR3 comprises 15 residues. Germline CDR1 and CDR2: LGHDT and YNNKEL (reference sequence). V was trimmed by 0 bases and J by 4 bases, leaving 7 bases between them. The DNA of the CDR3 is TGTGCCAGCAGCCAAGAAATCCCGGGGGCCAACGTCCTGACTTTC. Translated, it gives CASSQEIPGANVLTF.

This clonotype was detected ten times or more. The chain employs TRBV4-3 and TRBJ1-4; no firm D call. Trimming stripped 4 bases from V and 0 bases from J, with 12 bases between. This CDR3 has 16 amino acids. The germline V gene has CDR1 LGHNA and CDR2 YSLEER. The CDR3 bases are TGCGCCAGCAGCCCCCGGGCCGATGCAACTAATGAAAAACTGTTTTTT. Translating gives CASSPRADATNEKLFF.

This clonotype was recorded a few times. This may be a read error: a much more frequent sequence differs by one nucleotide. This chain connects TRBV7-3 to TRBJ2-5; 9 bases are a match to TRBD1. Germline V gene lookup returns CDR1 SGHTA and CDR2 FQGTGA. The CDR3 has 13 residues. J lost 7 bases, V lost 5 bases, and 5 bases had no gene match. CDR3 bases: TGTGCCAGCAGCCGGGACAGGGAGGGGACCCAGTACTTC. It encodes CASSRDREGTQYF.

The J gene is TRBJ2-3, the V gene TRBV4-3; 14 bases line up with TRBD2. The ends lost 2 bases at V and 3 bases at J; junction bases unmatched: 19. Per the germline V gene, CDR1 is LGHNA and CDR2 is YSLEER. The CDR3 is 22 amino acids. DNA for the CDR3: TGCGCCAGCAGCCAAACCTCCCTTAGACTAGCGGGAGGGTTTGGAAGGACAGATACGCAGTATTTT. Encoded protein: CASSQTSLRLAGGFGRTDTQYF.

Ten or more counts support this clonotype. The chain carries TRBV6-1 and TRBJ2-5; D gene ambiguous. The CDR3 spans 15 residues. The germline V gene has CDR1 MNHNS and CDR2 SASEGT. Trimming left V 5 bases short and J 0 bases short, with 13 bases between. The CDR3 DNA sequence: TGTGCCAGCAGTTTAATCCTAGGGAACCAAGAGACCCAGTACTTC. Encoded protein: CASSLILGNQETQYF.

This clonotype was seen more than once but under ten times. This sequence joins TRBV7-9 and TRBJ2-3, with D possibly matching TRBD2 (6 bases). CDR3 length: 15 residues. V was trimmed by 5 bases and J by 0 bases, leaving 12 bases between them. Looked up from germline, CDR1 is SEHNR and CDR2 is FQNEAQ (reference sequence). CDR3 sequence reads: CASSIYSGSTDTQYF. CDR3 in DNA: TGTGCCAGCAGCATATACAGCGGGAGCACAGATACGCAGTATTTT.

DNA for the CDR3: TGTGCCAGCAGACGAGGGACATCGAACTATGGCTACACCTTC. This gives the protein CASRRGTSNYGYTF. This rearrangement joins TRBV12-3 or TRBV12-4 to TRBJ1-2; D possibly corresponds to TRBD1 (6 bases). The CDR3 length is 14 residues. V was pared by 6 bases and J by 2 bases, with 13 bases between.

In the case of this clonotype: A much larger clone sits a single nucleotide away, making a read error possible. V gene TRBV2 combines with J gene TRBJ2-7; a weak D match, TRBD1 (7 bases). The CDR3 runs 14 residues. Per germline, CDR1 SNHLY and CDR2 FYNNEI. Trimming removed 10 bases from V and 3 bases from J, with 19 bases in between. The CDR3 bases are TGTGCCACCTCTGGAGGGGACAGTTACTACGAGCAGTACTTC. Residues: CATSGGDSYYEQYF.

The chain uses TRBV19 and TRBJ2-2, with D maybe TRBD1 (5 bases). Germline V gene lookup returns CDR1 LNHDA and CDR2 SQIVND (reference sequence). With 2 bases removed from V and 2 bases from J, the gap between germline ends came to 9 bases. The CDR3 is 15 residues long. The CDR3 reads CASSISRANTGELFF. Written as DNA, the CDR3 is TGTGCCAGTAGTATAAGCAGGGCAAACACCGGGGAGCTGTTTTTT.

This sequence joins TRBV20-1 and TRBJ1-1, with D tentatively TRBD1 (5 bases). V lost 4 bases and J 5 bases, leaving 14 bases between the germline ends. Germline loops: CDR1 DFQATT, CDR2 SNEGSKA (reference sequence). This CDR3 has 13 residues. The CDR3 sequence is CSANKFRGTEAFF. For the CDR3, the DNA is TGCAGTGCTAACAAGTTTCGGGGGACTGAAGCTTTCTTT.